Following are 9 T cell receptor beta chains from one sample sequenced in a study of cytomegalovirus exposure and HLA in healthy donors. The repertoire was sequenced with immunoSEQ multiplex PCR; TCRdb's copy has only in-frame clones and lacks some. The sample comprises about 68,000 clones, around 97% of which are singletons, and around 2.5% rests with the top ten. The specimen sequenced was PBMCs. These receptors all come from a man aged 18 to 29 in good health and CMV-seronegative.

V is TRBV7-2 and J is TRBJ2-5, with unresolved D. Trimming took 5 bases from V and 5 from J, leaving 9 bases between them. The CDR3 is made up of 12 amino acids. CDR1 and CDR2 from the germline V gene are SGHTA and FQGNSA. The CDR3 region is CASSPHGETQYF. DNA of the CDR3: TGTGCCAGCAGCCCCCACGGGGAGACCCAGTACTTC.

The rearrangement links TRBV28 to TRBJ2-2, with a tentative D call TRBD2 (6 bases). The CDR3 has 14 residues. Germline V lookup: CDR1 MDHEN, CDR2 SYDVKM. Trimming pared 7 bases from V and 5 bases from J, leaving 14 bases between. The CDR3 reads CASIRRAGTGELFF. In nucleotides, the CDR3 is TGTGCCAGCATCCGGAGGGCCGGGACCGGGGAGCTGTTTTTT. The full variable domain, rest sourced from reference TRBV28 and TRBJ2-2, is DVKVTQSSRYLVKRTGEKVFLECVQDMDHENMFWYRQDPGLGLRLIYFSYDVKMKEKGDIPEGYSVSREKKERFSLILESASTNQTSMYLCASIRRAGTGELFFGEGSRLTVL.

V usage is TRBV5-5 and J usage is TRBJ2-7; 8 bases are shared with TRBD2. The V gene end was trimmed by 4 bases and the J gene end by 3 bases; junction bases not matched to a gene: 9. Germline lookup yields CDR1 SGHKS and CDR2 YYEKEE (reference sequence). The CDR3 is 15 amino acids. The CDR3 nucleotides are TGTGCCAGCAGCCCGGGACTAGTACCATACTACGAGCAGTACTTC. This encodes CASSPGLVPYYEQYF.

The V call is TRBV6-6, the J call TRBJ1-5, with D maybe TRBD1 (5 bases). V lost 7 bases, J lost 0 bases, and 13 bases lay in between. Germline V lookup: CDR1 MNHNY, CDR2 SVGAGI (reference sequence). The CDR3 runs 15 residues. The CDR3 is CASTERGNSNQPQHF. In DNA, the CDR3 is TGTGCCAGCACCGAGCGGGGGAATAGCAATCAGCCCCAGCATTTT.

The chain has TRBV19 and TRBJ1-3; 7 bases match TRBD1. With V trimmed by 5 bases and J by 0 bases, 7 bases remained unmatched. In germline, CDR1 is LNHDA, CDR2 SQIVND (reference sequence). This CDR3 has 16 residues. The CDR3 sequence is CASSSRDSYSGNTIYF. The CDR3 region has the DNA TGTGCCAGTAGTTCTCGGGACAGCTACTCTGGAAACACCATATATTTT.

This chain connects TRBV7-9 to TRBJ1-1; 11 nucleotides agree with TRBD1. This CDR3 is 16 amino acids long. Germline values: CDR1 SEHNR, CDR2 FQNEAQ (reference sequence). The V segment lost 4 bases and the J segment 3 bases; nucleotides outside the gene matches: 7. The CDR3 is CASSSRTGGWDTEAFF. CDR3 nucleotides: TGTGCCAGCAGCTCCCGGACAGGGGGCTGGGACACTGAAGCTTTCTTT.

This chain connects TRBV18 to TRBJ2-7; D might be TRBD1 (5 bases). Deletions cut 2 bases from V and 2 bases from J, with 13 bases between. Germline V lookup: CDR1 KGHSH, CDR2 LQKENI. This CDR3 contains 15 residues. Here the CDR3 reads CASSPGQTDTYEQYF. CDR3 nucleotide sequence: TGTGCCAGCTCACCAGGTCAGACAGATACCTACGAGCAGTACTTC. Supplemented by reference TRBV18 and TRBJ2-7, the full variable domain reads NAGVMQNPRHLVRRRGQEARLRCSPMKGHSHVYWYRQLPEEGLKFMVYLQKENIIDESGMPKERFSAEFPKEGPSILRIQQVVRGDSAAYFCASSPGQTDTYEQYFGPGTRLTVT.

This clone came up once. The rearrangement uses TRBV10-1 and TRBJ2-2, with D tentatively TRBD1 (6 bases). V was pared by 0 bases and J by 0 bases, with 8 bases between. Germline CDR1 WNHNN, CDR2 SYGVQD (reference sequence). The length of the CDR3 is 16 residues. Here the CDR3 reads CASSESTGANTGELFF. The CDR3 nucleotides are TGCGCCAGCAGTGAGTCGACAGGCGCGAACACCGGGGAGCTGTTTTTT.

DNA for the CDR3: TGTGCCAGCAGCACAAACACTGAAGCTTTCTTT. Its protein product is CASSTNTEAFF. The chain joins TRBV7-9 to TRBJ1-1; D uncertain. The CDR3 has 11 residues. V gave up 5 bases and J gave up 2 bases, with 3 bases separating them. CDR1 is SEHNR and CDR2 is FQNEAQ in the germline V gene (reference sequence). The entire variable domain, with the rest obtained from reference TRBV7-9 and TRBJ1-1, is as follows: DTGVSQNPRHKITKRGQNVTFRCDPISEHNRLYWYRQTLGQGPEFLTYFQNEAQLEKSRLLSDRFSAERPKGSFSTLEIQRTEQGDSAMYLCASSTNTEAFFGQGTRLTVV.